This T cell receptor (beta chain) was sequenced in a study of blood T cells in healthy people across ages. The study, taken as a whole, reports: The unsorted PBMCs prevented any conclusive comparison of naive versus antigen-experienced cells. Among T cells, TCR beta diversity per million cells dropped roughly linearly as age rose.

This CDR3 comprises 12 residues. Germline CDR1 reads DFQATT; CDR2 reads SNEGSKA (reference sequence). With 6 bases removed from V and 5 bases from J, the gap between germline ends came to 10 bases. A second PCR of about 7 to 11 cycles used a sample-barcoded 5' primer and a J-beta primer mix. The study obtained at least 3 million CDR3-containing paired-end reads from every sample. Via MiXCR, TCRdb re-called the 5' RACE reads, giving one row per CDR3 protein. The sample shows 600,000 to 650,000 distinct CDR3 sequences, roughly 58% of them seen only once. With respect to this clonotype: What it recognizes is unknown.

The chain recombines TRBV20-1 with TRBJ2-2, with D perhaps matching TRBD2 (5 bases). The receptor's source is a man in his sixties in good health. Material: blood. The DNA for the CDR3 is TGCAGTGCCCTAGGGAGTACCGGGGAGCTGTTTTTT. This codes for CSALGSTGELFF.